A selection of T cell receptor beta chains follows, all from one sample in a study of cytomegalovirus exposure and HLA in healthy donors. Clones were read by immunoSEQ multiplex PCR, and TCRdb kept only the in-frame ones, dropping some. Of 150,000 to 200,000 clones listed, less than 90% were seen once; the top ten hold about 0.25%. Sequenced sample: PBMCs. These receptors were collected from a boy under 18 in good health and CMV-seronegative. Both conserved end residues are part of each CDR3. A D gene is named only where the DNA matches it firmly. For some rows the clone size is stated as once, few or many, or as a class when expanded; others skip it.

D: TRBD1
V: TRBV5-6
size: NA
J: TRBJ1-2
CDR3: CASSDPRGRTYGYTF
DNA: TGTGCCAGCAGCGACCCCAGGGGGCGAACCTATGGCTACACCTTC

D: NA
V: TRBV4-1
size: NA
J: TRBJ1-1
CDR3: CASSPQDRLANTEAFF
DNA: TGCGCCAGCAGCCCACAAGACAGGTTGGCGAACACTGAAGCTTTCTTT

D: TRBD2
V: TRBV19
size: NA
J: TRBJ2-1
CDR3: CASSRGTSGRNEQFF
DNA: TGTGCCAGTAGTAGGGGGACTAGCGGGAGGAATGAGCAGTTCTTC

D: NA
V: TRBV7-9
size: NA
J: TRBJ1-1
CDR3: CASSPPGSEAFF
DNA: TGTGCCAGCAGCCCCCCCGGGAGTGAAGCTTTCTTT

D: TRBD2
V: TRBV9
size: NA
J: TRBJ2-1
CDR3: CASSVGLAGGQLHNEQFF
DNA: TGTGCCAGCAGCGTAGGACTAGCGGGCGGACAACTCCACAATGAGCAGTTCTTC

D: NA
V: TRBV9
size: few
J: TRBJ1-5
CDR3: CASSVGGGQPQHF
DNA: TGTGCCAGCAGCGTAGGCGGTGGGCAGCCCCAGCATTTT

D: NA
V: TRBV29-1
size: NA
J: TRBJ2-7
CDR3: CSVDRPGESYEQYF
DNA: TGCAGCGTTGATCGCCCAGGGGAATCCTACGAGCAGTACTTC

D: TRBD2
V: TRBV5-1
size: NA
J: TRBJ2-3
CDR3: CASSFLADTDTQYF
DNA: TGCGCCAGCAGCTTTCTAGCGGACACAGATACGCAGTATTTT

D: NA
V: TRBV14
size: NA
J: TRBJ2-3
CDR3: CASSRQPAGTQYF
DNA: TGTGCCAGCAGCCGGCAGCCCGCGGGCACGCAGTATTTT

D: NA
V: TRBV12-5
size: few
J: TRBJ1-4
CDR3: CASGFPGNEKLFF
DNA: TGTGCTAGTGGTTTCCCCGGTAATGAAAAACTGTTTTTT

D: NA
V: TRBV5-6
size: NA
J: TRBJ1-4
CDR3: CASSLRGPGEKLFF
DNA: TGTGCCAGCAGCTTGAGAGGGCCAGGTGAAAAACTGTTTTTT

D: NA
V: TRBV7-9
size: once
J: TRBJ2-1
CDR3: CASSLEGGAYNEQFF
DNA: TGTGCCAGCAGCTTAGAAGGGGGGGCCTACAATGAGCAGTTCTTC

D: TRBD1
V: TRBV7-8
size: NA
J: TRBJ2-6
CDR3: CASSSRTGLGAGANVLTF
DNA: TGTGCCAGCAGCTCGCGGACAGGGTTGGGCGCTGGGGCCAACGTCCTGACTTTC

D: NA
V: TRBV7-8
size: NA
J: TRBJ2-4
CDR3: CASSLGRGGGPAAKNIQYF
DNA: TGTGCCAGCAGCCTGGGGAGGGGTGGGGGCCCAGCTGCCAAAAACATTCAGTACTTC

D: TRBD2
V: TRBV4-3
size: few
J: TRBJ2-7
CDR3: CASSPQGASGGAEQYF
DNA: TGCGCCAGCAGCCCCCAAGGGGCTAGCGGGGGGGCGGAGCAGTACTTC

D: NA
V: TRBV5-6
size: once
J: TRBJ1-5
CDR3: CASSLTGGQPQHF
DNA: TGTGCCAGCAGCTTGACGGGAGGCCAGCCCCAGCATTTT

D: NA
V: TRBV6-1
size: once
J: TRBJ1-5
CDR3: CASSEAGGVGQPQHF
DNA: TGTGCCAGCAGTGAAGCTGGAGGGGTCGGTCAGCCCCAGCATTTT

D: NA
V: TRBV1
size: NA
J: TRBJ2-1
CDR3: CTSSRGLAGGYNEQFF
DNA: TGCACCAGCAGCCGCGGACTAGCGGGGGGCTACAATGAGCAGTTCTTC

D: NA
V: TRBV27
size: NA
J: TRBJ1-1
CDR3: CASSSASGMNTEAFF
DNA: TGTGCCAGCAGTTCCGCTTCAGGGATGAACACTGAAGCTTTCTTT

D: NA
V: TRBV28
size: NA
J: TRBJ1-3
CDR3: CASSIILGPTELGNTIYF
DNA: TGTGCCAGCAGCATTATCTTGGGGCCGACAGAGCTTGGAAACACCATATATTTT

D: NA
V: TRBV2
size: NA
J: TRBJ1-2
CDR3: CASSGGGDHYGYTF
DNA: TGTGCCAGCAGTGGTGGGGGGGACCACTATGGCTACACCTTC

D: TRBD1
V: TRBV9
size: NA
J: TRBJ2-7
CDR3: CATRQGDEQYF
DNA: TGTGCCACCCGACAGGGCGACGAGCAGTACTTC

D: TRBD2
V: TRBV7-9
size: NA
J: TRBJ2-1
CDR3: CASSVGAGEGSYNEQFF
DNA: TGTGCCAGCAGCGTGGGAGCGGGAGAGGGGTCCTACAATGAGCAGTTCTTC

D: TRBD2
V: TRBV15
size: NA
J: TRBJ2-7
CDR3: CATSRGTSGTYEQYF
DNA: TGTGCCACCAGCAGGGGGACTAGCGGTACCTACGAGCAGTACTTC

D: NA
V: TRBV5-1
size: once
J: TRBJ2-7
CDR3: CASSFDPQPLYAWEQYF
DNA: TGCGCCAGCAGCTTCGATCCCCAACCCCTATACGCTTGGGAGCAGTACTTC

D: TRBD2
V: TRBV27
size: NA
J: TRBJ2-1
CDR3: CASRESGAYNEQFF
DNA: TGTGCCAGCAGGGAGAGCGGGGCCTACAATGAGCAGTTCTTC

D: TRBD1
V: TRBV18
size: NA
J: TRBJ1-2
CDR3: CASSPSGGIYGYTF
DNA: TGTGCCAGCTCACCTTCAGGGGGAATATATGGCTACACCTTC

D: TRBD1
V: TRBV7-9
size: once
J: TRBJ1-1
CDR3: CASRERGQGEAFF
DNA: TGTGCCAGCCGCGAGCGGGGACAGGGTGAAGCTTTCTTT

D: TRBD1
V: TRBV5-1
size: NA
J: TRBJ1-2
CDR3: CASSPAGRGYSGYTF
DNA: TGCGCCAGCAGCCCGGCAGGCAGGGGGTATTCTGGCTACACCTTC

D: TRBD2
V: TRBV27
size: NA
J: TRBJ2-7
CDR3: CASCSAGAGYEQYF
DNA: TGTGCCAGCTGCTCAGCGGGAGCCGGCTACGAGCAGTACTTC

D: NA
V: TRBV6-6
size: NA
J: TRBJ2-5
CDR3: CASRGDFPKRETQYF
DNA: TGTGCCAGCAGGGGGGACTTTCCTAAAAGGGAGACCCAGTACTTC

D: TRBD2
V: TRBV6-6
size: NA
J: TRBJ2-5
CDR3: CASGTGRGGETQYF
DNA: TGTGCCAGCGGGACCGGGCGCGGGGGAGAGACCCAGTACTTC

D: NA
V: TRBV6-5
size: few
J: TRBJ1-1
CDR3: CASSYSSVTEAFF
DNA: TGTGCCAGCAGTTACTCGAGTGTAACTGAAGCTTTCTTT

D: NA
V: TRBV27
size: few
J: TRBJ2-7
CDR3: CASSLVGGEQYF
DNA: TGTGCCAGCAGTTTGGTAGGGGGCGAGCAGTACTTC

D: NA
V: TRBV9
size: NA
J: TRBJ2-6
CDR3: CASSVHPGGPGTVPSGANVLTF
DNA: TGTGCCAGCAGCGTCCACCCCGGGGGCCCCGGGACAGTCCCATCTGGGGCCAACGTCCTGACTTTC

D: NA
V: TRBV6-5
size: NA
J: TRBJ2-7
CDR3: CASSYLPTYEQYF
DNA: TGTGCCAGCAGTTATTTGCCTACCTACGAGCAGTACTTC

D: NA
V: TRBV9
size: NA
J: TRBJ2-7
CDR3: CASSVGPPAGSTFEQYF
DNA: TGTGCCAGCAGCGTAGGTCCCCCTGCCGGGAGCACCTTCGAGCAGTACTTC

D: TRBD1
V: TRBV15
size: NA
J: TRBJ1-2
CDR3: CATSPPGQGHGYTF
DNA: TGTGCCACCAGCCCCCCGGGACAGGGACATGGCTACACCTTC

D: TRBD1
V: TRBV7-2
size: NA
J: TRBJ1-5
CDR3: CASSLARTGWGNQPQHF
DNA: TGTGCCAGCAGCTTAGCCCGGACAGGGTGGGGCAATCAGCCCCAGCATTTT

D: TRBD1
V: TRBV7-3
size: NA
J: TRBJ1-2
CDR3: CASSLVPGQVDGYTF
DNA: TGTGCCAGCAGCCTCGTCCCGGGACAGGTCGATGGCTACACCTTC

D: NA
V: TRBV5-1
size: few
J: TRBJ2-5
CDR3: CASSLAGETQYF
DNA: TGCGCCAGCAGCTTGGCCGGGGAGACCCAGTACTTC

D: TRBD1
V: TRBV27
size: NA
J: TRBJ1-1
CDR3: CASSPGTGGTEAFF
DNA: TGTGCCAGCAGTCCTGGGACAGGGGGCACTGAAGCTTTCTTT

D: NA
V: TRBV7-3
size: NA
J: TRBJ1-6
CDR3: CASSLLAADSPLHF
DNA: TGTGCCAGCAGCCTACTTGCTGCGGATTCACCCCTCCACTTT

D: NA
V: TRBV30
size: NA
J: TRBJ2-2
CDR3: CAWSTAGTGELFF
DNA: TGTGCCTGGAGTACTGCGGGCACCGGGGAGCTGTTTTTT

D: NA
V: TRBV27
size: NA
J: TRBJ2-5
CDR3: CASSFFRRKGSQETQYF
DNA: TGTGCCAGCAGTTTTTTCAGGAGGAAGGGCAGTCAAGAGACCCAGTACTTC

D: TRBD1
V: TRBV5-8
size: NA
J: TRBJ1-5
CDR3: CASSEGTGGWRQPQHF
DNA: TGTGCCAGCAGCGAAGGGACAGGGGGTTGGCGTCAGCCCCAGCATTTT

D: TRBD2
V: TRBV7-6
size: NA
J: TRBJ2-2
CDR3: CASSSTSGGNGELFF
DNA: TGTGCCAGCAGCTCCACTAGCGGGGGTAACGGGGAGCTGTTTTTT

D: TRBD2
V: TRBV7-2
size: NA
J: TRBJ2-5
CDR3: CASRPAGGAQETQYF
DNA: TGTGCCAGCAGACCCGCGGGAGGAGCGCAAGAGACCCAGTACTTC

D: NA
V: TRBV9
size: NA
J: TRBJ2-3
CDR3: CASSVASSRTDTQYF
DNA: TGTGCCAGCAGCGTGGCTAGCTCACGCACAGATACGCAGTATTTT

D: NA
V: TRBV5-6
size: NA
J: TRBJ1-4
CDR3: CASSLRGSNEKLFF
DNA: TGTGCCAGCAGCTTGCGGGGGTCTAATGAAAAACTGTTTTTT

D: TRBD2
V: TRBV5-6
size: NA
J: TRBJ2-1
CDR3: CASSLVAGSIYNEQFF
DNA: TGTGCCAGCAGCTTGGTAGCGGGGAGCATCTACAATGAGCAGTTCTTC

D: NA
V: TRBV27
size: NA
J: TRBJ2-3
CDR3: CASSPTDSPWDTQYF
DNA: TGTGCCAGCAGTCCGACGGACAGCCCCTGGGATACGCAGTATTTT

D: NA
V: TRBV7-9
size: NA
J: TRBJ1-1
CDR3: CASSTTLNTEAFF
DNA: TGTGCCAGCAGTACCACATTGAACACTGAAGCTTTCTTT

D: NA
V: TRBV7-9
size: NA
J: TRBJ2-7
CDR3: CSSSLWDSSYEQYF
DNA: TGTTCCAGCAGCTTATGGGACTCAAGCTACGAGCAGTACTTC

D: NA
V: TRBV28
size: once
J: TRBJ2-7
CDR3: CASSFFYEQYF
DNA: TGTGCCAGCAGTTTCTTCTACGAGCAGTACTTC

D: NA
V: TRBV5-4
size: NA
J: TRBJ2-1
CDR3: CASSVKSRSYNEQFF
DNA: TGTGCCAGCAGCGTGAAGTCTAGATCCTACAATGAGCAGTTCTTC

D: NA
V: TRBV4-1
size: NA
J: TRBJ1-2
CDR3: CASSFHVWQDETMDGYTF
DNA: TGCGCCAGCAGCTTCCACGTGTGGCAGGATGAAACGATGGATGGCTACACCTTC

D: TRBD1
V: TRBV15
size: NA
J: TRBJ2-7
CDR3: CATGMDRGSYEQYF
DNA: TGTGCCACCGGGATGGACAGGGGCTCCTACGAGCAGTACTTC

D: NA
V: TRBV29-1
size: NA
J: TRBJ1-2
CDR3: CSVSWRYGYTF
DNA: TGCAGCGTCTCGTGGAGGTATGGCTACACCTTC